The 20 T cell receptor beta chains in this list originate from one sample, sequenced in a study of blood T cell repertoires in COVID-19 (TCRdb year 2020). The library was generated by the immunoSEQ multiplex PCR assay. Imported from immuneACCESS, the table was reduced by TCRdb to in-frame sequences with V and J called. These copies leave out some clones; in studies compared against another copy, an unresolved V gene accounts for under half, and the cause of the remainder is not known. The sample table contains about 260,000 clones; only one count was recorded for around four fifths of them. The ten largest clones add up to approximately 9% of the sample. Input material: peripheral blood. The receptor set was obtained from a woman aged 45-65 years who had recovered from COVID-19.

This clone was detected a few times. The chain recombines TRBV7-2 with TRBJ2-2; 7 bases match TRBD1. V was clipped by 5 bases and J by 3 bases; unmatched bases: 9. The CDR3 contains 16 residues. From germline, CDR1 is SGHTA and CDR2 FQGNSA. CDR3 residues: CASSPNRDRDTGELFF. Here the CDR3 DNA reads TGTGCCAGCAGCCCCAACCGGGACAGAGACACCGGGGAGCTGTTTTTT.

DNA of the CDR3: TGTGCCAGCAGAACCTTTGGGGGAGGAAACACTGAAGCTTTCTTT. It translates to CASRTFGGGNTEAFF. This rearrangement joins TRBV27 to TRBJ1-1, with a weak D call TRBD1 (5 bases). The length of the CDR3 is 15 residues. Trimming removed 6 bases from V and 2 bases from J, with 16 bases in between. Germline CDR1 MNHEY, CDR2 SMNVEV (reference sequence).

The rearrangement links TRBV13 to TRBJ2-4; tentative D call: TRBD2 (6 bases). Per germline, CDR1 PRHDT and CDR2 FYEKMQ (reference sequence). The CDR3 length is 16 residues. V lost 5 bases and J 1 base, leaving 15 bases between the germline ends. The CDR3 here is CASSTRESGAKNIQYF. The CDR3 DNA reads as TGTGCCAGCAGCACACGGGAGTCCGGGGCCAAAAACATTCAGTACTTC.

This chain connects TRBV5-4 to TRBJ2-5, with TRBD2 matching over 9 bases. CDR1 SGHNT and CDR2 YYREEE come from the germline V gene (reference sequence). Trimming took 4 bases from V and 1 from J; bases not matched to a gene: 11. The CDR3 extends over 17 amino acids. CDR3 DNA sequence: TGTGCCAGCAGCCGCGATGGTAGCGGGGGTTCCCAAGAGACCCAGTACTTC. Protein product: CASSRDGSGGSQETQYF. The entire variable domain, with the rest obtained from reference TRBV5-4 and TRBJ2-5, is as follows: ETGVTQSPTHLIKTRGQQVTLRCSSQSGHNTVSWYQQALGQGPQFIFQYYREEENGRGNFPPRFSGLQFPNYSSELNVNALELDDSALYLCASSRDGSGGSQETQYFGPGTRLLVL.

CDR3 DNA: TGTGCCAGCAGCTCAACTAGCGGGGCCGGGGAGCTGTTTTTT. Protein product: CASSSTSGAGELFF. The J gene is TRBJ2-2, the V gene TRBV7-6; 10 nucleotides match TRBD2. V lost 4 bases, J lost 6 bases, and 2 bases stayed unmatched. The CDR3 loop spans 14 amino acids. Germline CDR1 reads SGHVS; CDR2 reads FNYEAQ.

J is TRBJ1-5 and V is TRBV28; 7 positions match TRBD1. J was trimmed by 2 bases and V by 7 bases; bases with no gene match: 14. Germline V lookup: CDR1 MDHEN, CDR2 SYDVKM. This CDR3 contains 17 residues. Here the CDR3 reads CASIIGQAYRGNQPQHF. The CDR3 DNA reads TGTGCCAGCATAATAGGACAGGCCTATCGTGGCAATCAGCCCCAGCATTTT.

The rearrangement links TRBV9 to TRBJ2-1; 7 bases are a match to TRBD2. Germline V gene lookup returns CDR1 SGDLS and CDR2 YYNGEE. The CDR3 extends over 14 amino acids. Germline trimming cut 0 bases from V and 7 bases from J; bases unmatched to any gene: 4. The CDR3 is CASSVDGRTNEQFF. The CDR3 DNA follows: TGTGCCAGCAGCGTAGACGGGAGGACTAATGAGCAGTTCTTC.

This clone was seen more than once but under ten times. V usage is TRBV4-1 and J usage is TRBJ1-6; possibly TRBD1 for D (5 bases). V lost 4 bases, J lost 5 bases, and 12 bases lay in between. Germline V gene data show CDR1 as MGHRA and CDR2 as YSYEKL. The CDR3 sequence is 15 residues long. Here the CDR3 DNA reads TGCGCCAGCAGCCCAATCAGGGTAGATAATTCACCCCTCCACTTT. Amino acid sequence: CASSPIRVDNSPLHF.

V and J are TRBV14 and TRBJ1-1; D ambiguous. Per germline, CDR1 SGHDN and CDR2 FVKESK. Trimming stripped 0 bases from V and 6 bases from J, with 8 bases between. The CDR3 consists of 13 residues. DNA for the CDR3: TGTGCCAGCAGCCAAGATCCCGCGGCTGAAGCTTTCTTT. Its translation is CASSQDPAAEAFF. Drawing the rest from reference TRBV14 and TRBJ1-1, the complete variable domain is EAGVTQFPSHSVIEKGQTVTLRCDPISGHDNLYWYRRVMGKEIKFLLHFVKESKQDESGMPNNRFLAERTGGTYSTLKVQPAELEDSGVYFCASSQDPAAEAFFGQGTRLTVV.

The chain has TRBV5-1 and TRBJ2-3, with TRBD2 as a possible D gene (5 bases). Trimming took 4 bases from V and 6 from J, leaving 18 bases between them. Germline CDR1 SGHRS, CDR2 YFSETQ. The CDR3 length is 15 residues. CDR3 nucleotide sequence: TGCGCCAGCAGCCTACCCTCCCGAGGCGGGGATACGCAGTATTTT. The encoded protein is CASSLPSRGGDTQYF.

This clone has a single count. The chain couples TRBV12-3 or TRBV12-4 to TRBJ1-4; D perhaps matches TRBD1 (5 bases). CDR3 size: 12 residues. Trimming pared 7 bases from V and 8 bases from J, leaving 11 bases between. The CDR3 region is CASTTGEEKLFF. For the CDR3, the DNA is TGTGCCAGCACCACGGGGGAGGAAAAACTGTTTTTT.

The V call is TRBV28, the J call TRBJ1-2; 7 bases fit TRBD1. V gave up 8 bases and J gave up 0 bases; unmatched junction bases: 3. Germline V CDR1 and CDR2: MDHEN, SYDVKM. The CDR3 length is 13 residues. The CDR3 protein is CASYDRANYGYTF. The CDR3 nucleotides are TGTGCCAGCTACGACAGGGCTAACTATGGCTACACCTTC.

The J gene is TRBJ2-7, the V gene TRBV11-2; tentatively, D is TRBD2 (7 bases). Germline CDR1 SGHAT, CDR2 FQNNGV. The CDR3 runs 12 residues. V lost 3 bases to trimming and J lost 10 bases, with 13 bases between them. Written as DNA, the CDR3 is TGTGCCAGCAGCTTTCAGGCGGGGGCCCAGTACTTC. Encoded protein: CASSFQAGAQYF. Variable domain in full (rest from reference TRBV11-2 and TRBJ2-7): EAGVAQSPRYKIIEKRQSVAFWCNPISGHATLYWYQQILGQGPKLLIQFQNNGVVDDSQLPKDRFSAERLKGVDSTLKIQPAKLEDSAVYLCASSFQAGAQYFGPGTRLTVT.

On this clone: The same CDR3 also results from other DNA sequences found in this sample. V usage is TRBV7-2 and J usage is TRBJ2-7, with TRBD2 matching 7 bases. This CDR3 is built from 15 residues. V dropped 5 bases and J dropped 2; count of bases not matched to a gene: 9. The germline gives CDR1 SGHTA, CDR2 FQGNSA. The CDR3, as DNA: TGTGCCAGCAGCCTAGGGACGGGGGGAACCTACGAGCAGTACTTC. Translated: CASSLGTGGTYEQYF.

The chain couples TRBV6-5 to TRBJ1-1; possibly TRBD1 for D (5 bases). Germline V gives CDR1 MNHEY, CDR2 SVGAGI. Trimming cost V 0 bases and J 9 bases, with 17 bases left between them. CDR3 length: 15 residues. CDR3 DNA sequence: TGTGCCAGCAGTTACTCTCCAAGGGGATTCTTTAAAGCTTTCTTT. Protein product: CASSYSPRGFFKAFF.

The chain recombines TRBV7-3 with TRBJ2-1; TRBD2 matches 13 bases. Germline-derived CDR1 and CDR2 are SGHTA and FQGTGA. The trim removed 0 bases at V and 2 bases at J, leaving 1 base unmatched. CDR3 length equals 17 residues. CDR3 sequence: CASSLTGLAGAYNEQFF. For the CDR3, the DNA is TGTGCCAGCAGCTTAACTGGACTAGCGGGGGCCTACAATGAGCAGTTCTTC.

This chain connects TRBV18 to TRBJ1-5; D not certain. Germline V gives CDR1 KGHSH, CDR2 LQKENI. This CDR3 comprises 14 residues. V shed 3 bases and J shed 3 bases, with 9 bases lying between them. CDR3 DNA sequence: TGTGCCAGCTCACCCGGGGAAAACAATCAGCCCCAGCATTTT. Amino acids: CASSPGENNQPQHF.

The rearrangement uses TRBV6-6 and TRBJ2-6; the match to TRBD1 covers 11 bases. CDR3 length: 18 amino acids. J gave up 2 bases and V 5 bases, and 8 bases lay outside the gene matches. The germline V gene has CDR1 MNHNY and CDR2 SVGAGI (reference sequence). This CDR3 is CASSRVGTGGPGANVLTF. CDR3 sequence (DNA): TGTGCCAGCAGTCGGGTCGGGACAGGGGGTCCTGGGGCCAACGTCCTGACTTTC.

This clone was observed a single time. CDR3 sequence reads: CASSQQVYEQYF. The CDR3 nucleotides are TGTGCCAGCAGCCAACAGGTCTACGAGCAGTACTTC. The chain links TRBV3-1 (or the pseudogene TRBV3-2) to TRBJ2-7; D gene unclear. Trimming cost V 2 bases and J 3 bases, with 5 bases left between them. In germline, CDR1 is LGHDT, CDR2 YNNKEL (reference sequence). CDR3 size: 12 residues.

The V gene is TRBV28, the J gene TRBJ2-7; 7 positions agree with TRBD2. The CDR3 has 13 amino acids. The germline CDR1 and CDR2 sequences are MDHEN and SYDVKM. The ends lost 6 bases at V and 2 bases at J; junction bases unmatched: 4. The CDR3, as DNA: TGTGCCAGCAGCGTGGGGAGGGCCTACGAGCAGTACTTC. Its translation is CASSVGRAYEQYF.